This TCR beta chain emerged from a study of blood T cells in healthy people across ages. In germline, CDR1 is SGHRS, CDR2 YFSETQ. This CDR3 is built from 16 residues. V gave up 4 bases and J gave up 4 bases; unmatched junction bases: 12. This clonotype was picked up a small number of times. Through a sample-barcoded 5' primer and a J-beta primer mix, a second PCR was run for roughly 6 to 12 cycles. A single record per CDR3 protein comes from TCRdb applying MiXCR to the 5' RACE reads. The table includes some 900,000 distinct CDR3 sequences, about 48% detected once. The chain combines TRBV5-1 with TRBJ1-2; 8 bases line up with TRBD1. This receptor was taken from a man aged 25-45 years in good health. Input material: blood. CDR3 coding DNA: TGCGCCAGCAGCCTTTCCTCAGGGGGCGAGGTCTATGGCTACACCTTC. Its translation: CASSLSSGGEVYGYTF.